The 21 T cell receptor beta chains listed next were all sequenced from one sample in a study of CD8 T cells in Susac syndrome. RNA amounts of 0.5 to 1 ug underwent reverse transcription with random hexamers. TCRdb processed the immunoSEQ multiplex PCR reads anew with MiXCR; each CDR3 protein has one entry. The top ten hold about 0.15% of the sample, which has roughly 190,000 distinct CDR3 sequences, around 93% seen once. Sequenced sample: CD8+ T cells from PBMCs. These receptors were taken from a human donor with Susac syndrome.

This chain joins TRBV20-1 and TRBJ2-5; 8 bases align to TRBD2. The V gene end was trimmed by 1 base and the J gene end by 3 bases; junction bases not matched to a gene: 7. This CDR3 has 15 amino acids. In germline, CDR1 is DFQATT, CDR2 SNEGSKA (reference sequence). CDR3 in amino acids: CSARVQSGGKETQYF. CDR3 nucleotides: TGCAGTGCTAGAGTTCAAAGCGGGGGTAAAGAGACCCAGTACTTC.

V usage is TRBV7-6 and J usage is TRBJ2-5, with D unclear. Trimming cost V 5 bases and J 3 bases, with 7 bases left between them. Looked up from germline, CDR1 is SGHVS and CDR2 is FNYEAQ. The CDR3 is 12 amino acids. The CDR3 DNA is TGTGCCAGCAGCAACCCAAAAGAGACCCAGTACTTC. This encodes CASSNPKETQYF.

The gene calls are TRBV28 and TRBJ2-3, with D possibly TRBD2 on 6 matching bases. This CDR3 has 14 residues. Germline CDR1 is MDHEN and CDR2 is SYDVKM. Trimming pared 8 bases from V and 5 bases from J, leaving 17 bases between. CDR3 loop: CASSGTGVLDTQYF. As DNA, the CDR3 is TGTGCCAGCTCGGGAACGGGAGTCCTAGATACGCAGTATTTT.

This chain joins TRBV7-8 and TRBJ1-2; no clear D. Germline values: CDR1 SGHVS, CDR2 FQNEAQ. This CDR3 comprises 12 residues. The germline V and J ends were trimmed by 2 bases and 8 bases, with 9 bases remaining between them. CDR3 protein: CASSLQSWGYTF. The DNA for the CDR3 is TGTGCCAGCAGCTTACAATCATGGGGCTACACCTTC. Full variable domain (remainder filled in from reference TRBV7-8 and TRBJ1-2): GAGVSQSPRYKVAKRGQDVALRCDPISGHVSLFWYQQALGQGPEFLTYFQNEAQLDKSGLPSDRFFAERPEGSVSTLKIQRTQQEDSAVYLCASSLQSWGYTFGSGTRLTVV.

This sequence joins TRBV6-6 and TRBJ2-5, with TRBD2 matching over 7 bases. The V gene end was trimmed by 3 bases and the J gene end by 3 bases; junction bases not matched to a gene: 4. The CDR3 sequence is 14 residues long. Germline V gene lookup returns CDR1 MNHNY and CDR2 SVGAGI (reference sequence). The CDR3 region has the DNA TGTGCCAGCAGTTATCTAAGCGGGAAAGAGACCCAGTACTTC. Amino acids: CASSYLSGKETQYF.

V usage is TRBV2 and J usage is TRBJ1-2, with TRBD1 matching 9 bases. Trimming took 0 bases from V and 8 from J; bases not matched to a gene: 19. CDR1 is SNHLY, CDR2 FYNNEI, per germline. The CDR3 runs 19 residues. The CDR3 nucleotides are TGTGCCAGCAGTGAAGCGCGGCGACTTAGAGACAGGGGGTCATTCGGCTACACCTTC. Translation gives CASSEARRLRDRGSFGYTF.

Points on this clonotype: Mismatch with germline at one junction end may stem from a read error. The rearrangement joins TRBV7-7 to TRBJ2-3; 11 positions agree with TRBD2. The CDR3 is made up of 18 amino acids. Germline values: CDR1 SSHAT, CDR2 FNYEAQ (reference sequence). The CDR3 DNA reads as TGTGCTAGCAGCAGTGGGACTAGCGGTGGCTGGAACACAGATACGCAGTATTTT. Its protein is CASSSGTSGGWNTDTQYF.

This clonotype was seen a single time. The chain employs TRBV30 and TRBJ2-4, with TRBD1 matching over 7 bases. The CDR3 runs 14 residues. Germline CDR1 and CDR2: GTSNPN and SVGIG (reference sequence). J lost 12 bases, V lost 2 bases, and 13 bases had no gene match. The CDR3 sequence: CAWSWTGLSGSQYF. CDR3 coding DNA: TGTGCCTGGAGTTGGACAGGTCTCTCTGGGAGTCAGTACTTC.

The V gene is TRBV20-1, the J gene TRBJ1-1, with 7 bases aligning to TRBD1. Losses at the gene ends were 5 bases for V and 1 base for J; bases not matched to a gene: 4. CDR1 is DFQATT and CDR2 is SNEGSKA in the germline V gene (reference sequence). The CDR3 spans 13 residues. This CDR3 reads CSAHRDRNTEAFF. The CDR3 DNA reads as TGCAGTGCTCACCGGGACAGGAACACTGAAGCTTTCTTT.

The chain links TRBV30 to TRBJ1-4; possible D gene TRBD1, 5 bases. CDR3 size: 14 residues. The germline V gene encodes CDR1 GTSNPN and CDR2 SVGIG (reference sequence). The V gene lost 3 bases and the J gene lost 0 bases, with 8 bases spanning the gap. The CDR3 loop is CAWRRTSTNEKLFF. As DNA, the CDR3 is TGTGCCTGGAGGCGGACATCAACTAATGAAAAACTGTTTTTT.

The rearrangement uses TRBV28 and TRBJ1-5; 9 bases map to TRBD1. Germline CDR1 reads MDHEN; CDR2 reads SYDVKM. V lost 5 bases to trimming and J lost 15 bases; unmatched junction nucleotides: 8. The CDR3 length is 12 residues. CDR3 bases: TGTGCCAGCAGTGAACAGGGGGCCGCCCTGCATTTT. This codes for CASSEQGAALHF. Filled out from reference TRBV28 and TRBJ1-5, the complete variable domain reads DVKVTQSSRYLVKRTGEKVFLECVQDMDHENMFWYRQDPGLGLRLIYFSYDVKMKEKGDIPEGYSVSREKKERFSLILESASTNQTSMYLCASSEQGAALHFGDGTRLSIL.

Written as DNA, the CDR3 is TGCAGCGTAGCGCTTGGGGCCAACGTCCTGACTTTC. Protein sequence: CSVALGANVLTF. The chain combines TRBV29-1 with TRBJ2-6; D is uncertain. This CDR3 spans 12 amino acids. V gave up 6 bases and J gave up 3 bases, with 6 bases separating them. The germline CDR1 and CDR2 sequences are SQVTM and ANQGSEA.

The genes are TRBV5-1 and TRBJ1-1; 7 nucleotides line up with TRBD1. The CDR3 has 15 residues. Looked up from germline, CDR1 is SGHRS and CDR2 is YFSETQ. The ends lost 4 bases at V and 1 base at J; junction bases unmatched: 7. The CDR3 DNA reads TGCGCCAGCAGCCCAGGGGACAGTTGGAACACTGAAGCTTTCTTT. Translated, it gives CASSPGDSWNTEAFF.

The chain joins TRBV3-1 to TRBJ1-3, with 7 bases that match TRBD1. The CDR3 spans 15 residues. After removal of 4 bases from V and 1 base from J, the junction contained 4 bases not matched to a gene. Germline lookup yields CDR1 LGHDT and CDR2 YNNKEL (reference sequence). Here the CDR3 reads CASSLQDRSGNTIYF. CDR3 bases: TGTGCCAGCAGCCTACAGGACAGGTCTGGAAACACCATATATTTT.

This clonotype came up once. This chain joins TRBV15 and TRBJ2-7; 7 nucleotides align to TRBD1. After removal of 2 bases from V and 3 bases from J, the junction contained 7 bases not matched to a gene. The germline CDR1 and CDR2 sequences are LNHNV and YYDKDF (reference sequence). The CDR3 consists of 15 residues. The CDR3 DNA reads as TGTGCCACCAGCAGAAACCGGGACAGAGACTACGAGCAGTACTTC. Residues: CATSRNRDRDYEQYF.

The V call is TRBV19, the J call TRBJ2-5; 8 bases match TRBD1. J gave up 3 bases and V 6 bases, and 3 bases lay outside the gene matches. CDR1 is LNHDA and CDR2 is SQIVND in the germline V gene (reference sequence). This CDR3 contains 13 residues. The CDR3 DNA sequence: TGTGCCAGTAGGGGGACAGGAGAAGAGACCCAGTACTTC. It translates to CASRGTGEETQYF.

This clonotype was observed a handful of times. This chain links TRBV19 with TRBJ1-1, with TRBD1 identical over 7 bases. The CDR3 runs to 12 residues. V lost 7 bases and J lost 5; bases outside the gene matches: 4. The germline gives CDR1 LNHDA, CDR2 SQIVND (reference sequence). The CDR3 is CASTPGGTEAFF. CDR3 nucleotides: TGTGCCAGTACCCCAGGGGGAACTGAAGCTTTCTTT.

This chain uses TRBV13 with TRBJ2-1; D gene unclear. The CDR3 totals 11 residues. V lost 8 bases and J 0 bases, leaving 2 bases between the germline ends. The germline gives CDR1 PRHDT, CDR2 FYEKMQ (reference sequence). The CDR3 reads CASHSYNEQFF. DNA for the CDR3: TGTGCCAGCCACTCCTACAATGAGCAGTTCTTC.

This clonotype was seen a few times. The chain links TRBV18 to TRBJ1-1; the D is unclear. The CDR3 runs 14 residues. The germline V gene has CDR1 KGHSH and CDR2 LQKENI. The ends were cut back, 4 bases at V and 1 base at J, with 10 bases in the middle. CDR3 sequence (DNA): TGTGCCAGCTCACTAGACCGGGGGAACACTGAAGCTTTCTTT. It codes for CASSLDRGNTEAFF.

The chain couples TRBV9 to TRBJ2-2, with TRBD1 as a possible D gene (5 bases). CDR1 and CDR2 (germline): SGDLS, YYNGEE. V lost 1 base to trimming and J lost 3 bases, with 10 bases between them. The CDR3 contains 15 residues. The CDR3 DNA sequence: TGTGCCAGCAGCGTAACAGACAGCGACACCGGGGAGCTGTTTTTT. It translates to CASSVTDSDTGELFF.

V and J are TRBV7-3 and TRBJ2-1; D is ambiguous. Per the germline V gene, CDR1 is SGHTA and CDR2 is FQGTGA. The CDR3 runs 16 residues. With 1 base removed from V and 0 bases from J, the gap between germline ends came to 10 bases. The CDR3 bases are TGTGCCAGCAGCTTAAGCGCACGGAACTCCTACAATGAGCAGTTCTTC. Residues: CASSLSARNSYNEQFF.